This T cell receptor (beta chain) was sequenced for a study of T cell repertoires in cytomegalovirus infection. Study summary: CMV infection together with matching HLA type was indicated by public TCR beta signatures.

Study outcomes and limitations: Within the response measured ex vivo, HLA-C-restricted CMV-specific TCR beta clonotypes were dominant. Summed frequency of shared TCR beta families picked out CMV carriers who also had the relevant HLA.

TCRdb processed the reads anew with MiXCR; each CDR3 protein has one entry. The data contain about 200,000 distinct CDR3 sequences, roughly 9% of them singletons. About this clonotype itself: Its antigen is currently unknown. The DNA is omitted, as the CDR3 cannot be located on it reliably, and the CDR3 follows TCRdb's listing.

The CDR3 is 21 residues long, counting both termini. This TCR was recovered from a human donor in good health (CMV status not recorded). Some clones in this sample may be carry-over from other donors' samples. The V gene is TRBV7-5, the J gene TRBJ2-1; TRBD2 reflects the table's D call only, with no check against the DNA. TRBV7-5 is noted as a pseudogene. The sequenced material came from PBMCs. CDR3 sequence reads: CISVPEAAGTSGGTIGNEQFF.